What follows are 8 T cell receptor beta chains derived from one specimen sequenced in a study of blood T cells in healthy people across ages. Combining a sample-barcoded 5' primer with a J-beta primer mix, a second PCR ran for about 7 to 11 cycles. TCRdb independently ran MiXCR on the 5' RACE reads; one entry per CDR3 protein. The profile shows 800,000 to 950,000 distinct CDR3 sequences, around 34% of them singletons. Material: blood. Source of these receptors: a man between 18 and 35 years old in good health.

The chain is built from TRBV15 and TRBJ2-5; D might be TRBD2 (6 bases). The closer fit of TRBJ2-7 to the DNA end suggests the J call may be wrong. The germline gives CDR1 LNHNV, CDR2 YYDKDF (reference sequence). CDR3 size: 14 residues. The CDR3 is CATSTQAGGYEQYF. The CDR3 DNA reads as TGTGCCACCAGTACACAGGCCGGAGGGTACGAGCAGTACTTC.

This clonotype has ten or more counts. The CDR3 nucleotides read TGTGCCAGCAGTTTAAGTAGCGATGACTACACCTTC. Protein product: CASSLSSDDYTF. V usage is TRBV12-3 or TRBV12-4 and J usage is TRBJ1-2; D gene uncertain. V was pared by 2 bases and J by 10 bases, with 11 bases between. The CDR3 totals 12 residues.

This clonotype was seen only a few times. V is TRBV5-1 and J is TRBJ1-2; 7 positions agree with TRBD1. V lost 3 bases, J lost 4 bases, and 9 bases stayed unmatched. In germline, CDR1 is SGHRS, CDR2 YFSETQ. The CDR3 covers 15 residues. Here the CDR3 reads CASSSGQDTLYGYTF. CDR3 coding DNA: TGCGCCAGCAGCTCAGGACAGGATACGCTCTATGGCTACACCTTC.

The chain uses TRBV5-4 and TRBJ2-1; TRBD1 matches at 8 bases. J gave up 4 bases and V 4 bases, and 7 bases lay outside the gene matches. The CDR3 length is 15 residues. Looked up from germline, CDR1 is SGHNT and CDR2 is YYREEE (reference sequence). CDR3 sequence reads: CASSSPGQVYNEQFF. In nucleotides, the CDR3 is TGTGCCAGCAGCAGTCCGGGACAGGTATACAATGAGCAGTTCTTC. Full variable domain (rest looked up from reference TRBV5-4 and TRBJ2-1): ETGVTQSPTHLIKTRGQQVTLRCSSQSGHNTVSWYQQALGQGPQFIFQYYREEENGRGNFPPRFSGLQFPNYSSELNVNALELDDSALYLCASSSPGQVYNEQFFGPGTRLTVL.

Only a few counts were recorded for this clonotype. The gene calls are TRBV12-3 or TRBV12-4 and TRBJ1-1; D gene uncertain. The CDR3 covers 15 residues. The V end was cut by 4 bases, the J end by 2 bases, with 14 bases between. CDR3 region: CASSSPRVTNTEAFF. DNA for the CDR3: TGTGCCAGCAGTTCCCCGCGGGTAACTAACACTGAAGCTTTCTTT.

The chain couples TRBV25-1 to TRBJ2-1; unclear D gene. Germline lookup yields CDR1 MGHDK and CDR2 SYGVNS. Trimming left V 8 bases short and J 13 bases short, with 12 bases between. This CDR3 spans 10 amino acids. For the CDR3, the DNA is TGTGCCAGCTCCCAAGAGACCCAGTTCTTC. This gives the protein CASSQETQFF.

This clonotype was recorded at least ten times. This chain uses TRBV20-1 with TRBJ1-2, with 9 bases that match TRBD1. The CDR3 is 14 amino acids. V gave up 6 bases and J gave up 0 bases; unmatched junction bases: 5. Per germline, CDR1 DFQATT and CDR2 SNEGSKA (reference sequence). Here the CDR3 reads CSATGGGTNYGYTF. In DNA, the CDR3 is TGCAGTGCCACAGGGGGCGGGACTAACTATGGCTACACCTTC.

The chain recombines TRBV6-2 or TRBV6-3 with TRBJ1-1, with D tentatively TRBD1 (5 bases). Looked up from germline, CDR1 is MNHEY and CDR2 is SVGEGT. Trimming took off 2 bases at V and 0 bases at J, with 10 bases between the two ends. This CDR3 is built from 15 residues. The CDR3 reads CASSYRGKVNTEAFF. CDR3 DNA: TGTGCCAGCAGTTACCGGGGGAAGGTGAACACTGAAGCTTTCTTT.